The clone carrying this TCR beta chain has only a few counts. These data originate in a study of T cells after yellow fever vaccination. CDR3 length: 13 residues. Deletions cut 7 bases from V and 10 bases from J, with 14 bases between. TCRdb ran MiXCR on the 5' RACE reads and lists one entry per CDR3 protein. The sample carries about 320,000 distinct CDR3 sequences, about 4.5% recorded once. This chain joins TRBV12-3 or TRBV12-4 and TRBJ1-6; tentative D call: TRBD1 (5 bases). The sample was PBMCs, taken 15 days after the yellow fever booster vaccination. This sequence originates from a man younger than 35 who received the YFV17D yellow fever vaccine. The CDR3 protein is CASTHLGGSPLHF. The CDR3 DNA reads TGTGCCAGCACCCACCTGGGGGGATCACCCCTCCACTTT.